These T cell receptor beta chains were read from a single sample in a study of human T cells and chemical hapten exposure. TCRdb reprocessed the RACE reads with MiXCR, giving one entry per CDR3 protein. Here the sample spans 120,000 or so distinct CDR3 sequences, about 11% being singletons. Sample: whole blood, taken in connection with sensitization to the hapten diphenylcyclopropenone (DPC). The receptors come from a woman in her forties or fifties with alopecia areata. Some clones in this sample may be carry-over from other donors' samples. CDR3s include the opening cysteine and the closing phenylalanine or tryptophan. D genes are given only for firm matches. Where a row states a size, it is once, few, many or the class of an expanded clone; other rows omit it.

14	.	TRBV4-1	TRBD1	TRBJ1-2	TGCGCCAGCAGCCAAGAGGACAGGAACTATGGCTACACCTTC	CASSQEDRNYGYTF
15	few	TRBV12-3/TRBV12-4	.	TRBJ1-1	TGTGCCACTTCGTCCGGGGCATCAGTAGGGACTGAAGCTTTCTTT	CATSSGASVGTEAFF
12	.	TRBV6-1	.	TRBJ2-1	TGTGCCAGCATGATCGGAGGAGATGAGCAGTTCTTC	CASMIGGDEQFF
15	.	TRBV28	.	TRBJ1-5	TGTGCCACCGGATCCGGTGGTGACAGTTATCAGCCCCAGCATTTT	CATGSGGDSYQPQHF
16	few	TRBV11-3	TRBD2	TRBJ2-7	TGTGCCAGCAGCTTAGTTTTAGCGGGAGGGTCCTACGAGCAGTACTTC	CASSLVLAGGSYEQYF
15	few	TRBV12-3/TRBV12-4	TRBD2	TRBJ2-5	TGTGCCAGCAGTCCCGGGACTAGCGGGAGTGAGACCCAGTACTTC	CASSPGTSGSETQYF
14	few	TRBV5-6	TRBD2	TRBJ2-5	TGTGCCAGCAGCCCCGGGGGGGGGCCAAAGACCCAGTACTTC	CASSPGGGPKTQYF
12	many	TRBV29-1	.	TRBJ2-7	TGCAGCGCAGGGGAGGGCCGTAACGAGCAGTACTTC	CSAGEGRNEQYF
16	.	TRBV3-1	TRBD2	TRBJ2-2	TGTGCCAGCAGCCAAGCCGGACTAGCGGGAGCCGGGGAGCTGTTTTTT	CASSQAGLAGAGELFF
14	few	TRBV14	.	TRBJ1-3	TGTGCCAGCAGCCATCGGGGCGCGGGAAACACCATATATTTT	CASSHRGAGNTIYF
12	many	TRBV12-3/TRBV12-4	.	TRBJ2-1	TGTGCCAGCAGTTTAGAGGTAGGGGAGCAGTTCTTC	CASSLEVGEQFF
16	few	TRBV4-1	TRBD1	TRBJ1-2	TGCGCCAGCAGCCGCCTTTACCCCGGGACAGGCTATGGCTACACCTTC	CASSRLYPGTGYGYTF
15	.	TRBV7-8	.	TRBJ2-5	TGTGCCAGCAGCTTAGCCCCGACTAGTGAAGAGACCCAGTACTTC	CASSLAPTSEETQYF
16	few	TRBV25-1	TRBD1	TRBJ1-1	TGTGCCAGCAGTGTGCCCGGGACAGGATCACACACTGAAGCTTTCTTT	CASSVPGTGSHTEAFF
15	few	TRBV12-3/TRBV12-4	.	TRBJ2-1	TGTGCCAGCAGCTCGGCTCCGAGCTCCTACAATGAGCAGTTCTTC	CASSSAPSSYNEQFF
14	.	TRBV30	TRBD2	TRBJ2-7	TGTGCCTGTGGACTAGCGGGAGACCGGACCGAGCAGTACTTC	CACGLAGDRTEQYF
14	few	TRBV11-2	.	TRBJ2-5	TGTGCCAGCAGCTCCACGAGGGGTATGGAGACCCAGTACTTC	CASSSTRGMETQYF
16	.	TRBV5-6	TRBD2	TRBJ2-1	TGTGCCAGCAGCTTGAGGTTAAAGCGGGAGGATGCTGAGCAGTTCTTC	CASSLRLKREDAEQFF
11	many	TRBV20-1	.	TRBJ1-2	TGCAGTGCAGGGAAGGGCGATGGCTACACCTTC	CSAGKGDGYTF
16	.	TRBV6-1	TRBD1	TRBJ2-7	TGTGCCAGCAGCAGCCGGGACAGGGGGCGATCCTACGAGCAGTACTTC	CASSSRDRGRSYEQYF
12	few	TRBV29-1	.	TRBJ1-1	TGCAGCGTTGGACAGTCAGGCGCTGAAGCTTTCTTT	CSVGQSGAEAFF
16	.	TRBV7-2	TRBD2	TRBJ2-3	TGTGCCAGCAGCATCCCTAGCGGGAGGGCCCCAGATACGCAGTATTTT	CASSIPSGRAPDTQYF
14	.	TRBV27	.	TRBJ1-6	TGTGCCAGCAGTGGACAGCCTTCTAATTCACCCCTCCACTTT	CASSGQPSNSPLHF
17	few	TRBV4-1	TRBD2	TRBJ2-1	TGCGCCAGCAGCCAAGTAGCGGGACCCTCCTCCTACAATGAGCAGTTCTTC	CASSQVAGPSSYNEQFF
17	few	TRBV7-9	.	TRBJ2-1	TGTGCCAGCAGCCCCGACCCTTGGGACACGTCCTACAATGAGCAGTTCTTC	CASSPDPWDTSYNEQFF
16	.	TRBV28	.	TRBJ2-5	TGTGCCAGCAGTTTACTCAGGAAGAGAGATGAAGAGACCCAGTACTTC	CASSLLRKRDEETQYF
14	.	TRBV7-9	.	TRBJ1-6	TGTGCCAGCAGCTTTCACCAGGGGAATTCACCCCTCCACTTT	CASSFHQGNSPLHF
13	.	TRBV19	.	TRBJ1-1	TGTGCCAGTAGTACCGTCTTTAACACTGAAGCTTTCTTT	CASSTVFNTEAFF
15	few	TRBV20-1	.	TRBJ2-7	TGCAGTGCTCTCGCCGTGGGTAGCGGATCCTACGAGCAGTACTTC	CSALAVGSGSYEQYF
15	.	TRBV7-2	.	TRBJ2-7	TGTGCCAGCAGCTTAGCTGCCAGGGTGGTAGGGGAGCAGTACTTC	CASSLAARVVGEQYF
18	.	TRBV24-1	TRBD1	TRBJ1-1	TGTGCCACCAGTGATTTACCAGAGGAGGGGGCGCAGGACACTGAAGCTTTCTTT	CATSDLPEEGAQDTEAFF
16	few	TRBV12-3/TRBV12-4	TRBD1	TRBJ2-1	TGTGCCAGCAGTTTAGGAGGTAGGGGGCCCTACAATGAGCAGTTCTTC	CASSLGGRGPYNEQFF